This entry is about one TCR beta chain. Its antigen remains unidentified. 5'RACE primed at constant segments yielded TCR alpha and TCR beta cDNA libraries bearing sample barcodes and UMIs. TCRdb analysed the 5' RACE reads with MiXCR anew, one entry per CDR3 protein. The table has around 320,000 distinct CDR3 sequences, roughly an eighth seen once. These data are taken from a study of T-cell memory formation after mild COVID-19. Looking at the study overall: Clusters of TCRs were largely donor specific.

Study-wide results and caveats: CD4+ bias marked clones expanding day 15 to 37, unlike balanced contracting clones.

The material sequenced was PBMCs or a T cell subset sorted from them (not recorded which). The source is a man between 18 and 35 years old who had mild COVID-19 (a few samples of this study predate the infection). Cell type and time point are not known.

The CDR3: CASREAGDINGYTF. The CDR3 nucleotides are TGTGCCAGCAGAGAGGCAGGTGATATTAATGGCTACACCTTC. The J gene is TRBJ1-2, the V gene TRBV3-1; D ambiguous. Germline CDR1 is LGHDT and CDR2 is YNNKEL (reference sequence). This CDR3 region has 14 residues. Trimming shortened V by 6 bases and J by 6 bases, and 17 bases separated the two germline ends.